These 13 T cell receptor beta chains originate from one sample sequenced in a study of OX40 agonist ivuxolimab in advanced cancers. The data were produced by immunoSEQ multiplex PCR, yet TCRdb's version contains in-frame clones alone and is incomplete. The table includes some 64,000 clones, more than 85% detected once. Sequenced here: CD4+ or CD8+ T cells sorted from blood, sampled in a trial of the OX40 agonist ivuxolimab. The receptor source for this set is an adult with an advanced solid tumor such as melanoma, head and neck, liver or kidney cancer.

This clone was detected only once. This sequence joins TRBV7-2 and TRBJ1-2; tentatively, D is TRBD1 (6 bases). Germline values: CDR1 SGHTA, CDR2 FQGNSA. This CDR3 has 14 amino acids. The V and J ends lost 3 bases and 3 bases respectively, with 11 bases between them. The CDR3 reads CASSFRQAYYGYTF. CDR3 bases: TGTGCCAGCAGCTTCCGACAGGCGTACTATGGCTACACCTTC.

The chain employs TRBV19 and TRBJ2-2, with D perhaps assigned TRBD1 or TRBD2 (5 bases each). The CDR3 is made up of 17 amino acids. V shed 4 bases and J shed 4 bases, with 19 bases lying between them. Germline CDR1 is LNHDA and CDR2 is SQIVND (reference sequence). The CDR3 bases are TGTGCCAGTAGTACCTCCCCCGGGGCCTCGATCACCGGGGAGCTGTTTTTT. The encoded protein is CASSTSPGASITGELFF. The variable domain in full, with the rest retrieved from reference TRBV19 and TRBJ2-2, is DGGITQSPKYLFRKEGQNVTLSCEQNLNHDAMYWYRQDPGQGLRLIYYSQIVNDFQKGDIAEGYSVSREKKESFPLTVTSAQKNPTAFYLCASSTSPGASITGELFFGEGSRLTVL.

CDR3 loop: CASSPGGRTEAFF. CDR3 DNA: TGTGCCAGCAGTCCAGGAGGGCGCACTGAAGCTTTCTTT. V usage is TRBV25-1 and J usage is TRBJ1-1; D is undetermined. This CDR3 has 13 amino acids. V was clipped by 5 bases and J by 4 bases, with 11 bases between them. Germline lookup yields CDR1 MGHDK and CDR2 SYGVNS. Supplemented by reference TRBV25-1 and TRBJ1-1, the full variable domain reads EADIYQTPRYLVIGTGKKITLECSQTMGHDKMYWYQQDPGMELHLIHYSYGVNSTEKGDLSSESTVSRIRTEHFPLTLESARPSHTSQYLCASSPGGRTEAFFGQGTRLTVV.

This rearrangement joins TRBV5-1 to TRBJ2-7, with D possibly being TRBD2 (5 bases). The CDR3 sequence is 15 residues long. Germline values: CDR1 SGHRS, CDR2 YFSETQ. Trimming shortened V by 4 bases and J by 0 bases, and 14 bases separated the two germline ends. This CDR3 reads CASSPDEGFSYEQYF. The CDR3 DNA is TGCGCCAGCAGCCCAGATGAGGGATTCTCCTACGAGCAGTACTTC. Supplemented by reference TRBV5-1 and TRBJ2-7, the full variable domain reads KAGVTQTPRYLIKTRGQQVTLSCSPISGHRSVSWYQQTPGQGLQFLFEYFSETQRNKGNFPGRFSGRQFSNSRSEMNVSTLELGDSALYLCASSPDEGFSYEQYFGPGTRLTVT.

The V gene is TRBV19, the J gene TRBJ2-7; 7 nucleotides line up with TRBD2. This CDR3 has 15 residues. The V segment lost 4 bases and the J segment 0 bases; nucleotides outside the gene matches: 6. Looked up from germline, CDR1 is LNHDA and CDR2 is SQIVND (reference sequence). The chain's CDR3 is CASSTPGLPSYEQYF. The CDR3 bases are TGTGCCAGTAGTACCCCGGGACTACCCTCCTACGAGCAGTACTTC. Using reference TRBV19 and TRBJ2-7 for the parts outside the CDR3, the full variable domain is DGGITQSPKYLFRKEGQNVTLSCEQNLNHDAMYWYRQDPGQGLRLIYYSQIVNDFQKGDIAEGYSVSREKKESFPLTVTSAQKNPTAFYLCASSTPGLPSYEQYFGPGTRLTVT.

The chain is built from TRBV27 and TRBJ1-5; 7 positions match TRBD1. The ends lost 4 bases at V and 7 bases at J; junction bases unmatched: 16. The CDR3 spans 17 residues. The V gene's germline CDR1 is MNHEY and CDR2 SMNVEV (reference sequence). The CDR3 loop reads CASSSRTGGLSGQPQHF. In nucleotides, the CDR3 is TGTGCCAGCAGTTCCCGGACAGGTGGACTTTCAGGGCAGCCCCAGCATTTT.

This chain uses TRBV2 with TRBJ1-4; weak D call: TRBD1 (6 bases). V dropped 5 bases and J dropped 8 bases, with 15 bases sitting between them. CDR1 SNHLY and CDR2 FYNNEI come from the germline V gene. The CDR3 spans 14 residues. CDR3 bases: TGTGCCAGCAGTCCCCCGGCAGGGGCGGAAAAACTGTTTTTT. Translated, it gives CASSPPAGAEKLFF.

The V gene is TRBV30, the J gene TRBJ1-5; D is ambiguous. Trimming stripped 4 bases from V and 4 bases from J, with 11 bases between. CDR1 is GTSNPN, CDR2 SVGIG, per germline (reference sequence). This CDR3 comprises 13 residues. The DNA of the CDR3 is TGTGCCTGGACCGATGGCAGTAATCAGCCCCAGCATTTT. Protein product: CAWTDGSNQPQHF.

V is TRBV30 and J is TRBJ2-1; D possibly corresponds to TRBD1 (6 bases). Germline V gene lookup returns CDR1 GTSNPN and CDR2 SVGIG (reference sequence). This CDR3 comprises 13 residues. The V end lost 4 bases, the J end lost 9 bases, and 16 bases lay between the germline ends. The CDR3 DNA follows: TGTGCCTGGACGGCACAGGGTTTGGGTGAGCAGTTCTTC. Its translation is CAWTAQGLGEQFF.

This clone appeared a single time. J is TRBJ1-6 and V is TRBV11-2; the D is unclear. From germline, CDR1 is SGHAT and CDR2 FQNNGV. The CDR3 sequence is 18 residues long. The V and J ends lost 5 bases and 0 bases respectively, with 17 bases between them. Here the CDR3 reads CASSSRAGGSSYNSPLHF. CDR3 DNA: TGTGCCAGCAGCAGCCGGGCCGGTGGGAGCTCCTATAATTCACCCCTCCACTTT.

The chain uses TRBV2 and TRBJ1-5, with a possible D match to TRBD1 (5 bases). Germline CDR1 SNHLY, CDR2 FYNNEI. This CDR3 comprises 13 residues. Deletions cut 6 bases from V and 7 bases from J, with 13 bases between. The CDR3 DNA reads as TGTGCCAGCAGGGAACAGGTTCCACAGCCCCAGCATTTT. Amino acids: CASREQVPQPQHF. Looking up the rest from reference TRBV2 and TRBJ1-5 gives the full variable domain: EPEVTQTPSHQVTQMGQEVILRCVPISNHLYFYWYRQILGQKVEFLVSFYNNEISEKSEIFDDQFSVERPDGSNFTLKIRSTKLEDSAMYFCASREQVPQPQHFGDGTRLSIL.

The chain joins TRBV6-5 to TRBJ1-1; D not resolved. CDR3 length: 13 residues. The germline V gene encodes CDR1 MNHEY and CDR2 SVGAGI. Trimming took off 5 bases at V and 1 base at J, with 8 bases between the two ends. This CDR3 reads CASSTFRNTEAFF. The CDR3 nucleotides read TGTGCCAGCAGTACATTCAGGAACACTGAAGCTTTCTTT.

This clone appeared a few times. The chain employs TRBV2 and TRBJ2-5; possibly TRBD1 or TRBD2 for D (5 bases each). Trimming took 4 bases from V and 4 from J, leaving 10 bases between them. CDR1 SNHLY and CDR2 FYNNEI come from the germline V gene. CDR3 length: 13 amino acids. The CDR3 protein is CASSGGWGETQYF. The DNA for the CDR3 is TGTGCCAGCAGTGGGGGGTGGGGAGAGACCCAGTACTTC.